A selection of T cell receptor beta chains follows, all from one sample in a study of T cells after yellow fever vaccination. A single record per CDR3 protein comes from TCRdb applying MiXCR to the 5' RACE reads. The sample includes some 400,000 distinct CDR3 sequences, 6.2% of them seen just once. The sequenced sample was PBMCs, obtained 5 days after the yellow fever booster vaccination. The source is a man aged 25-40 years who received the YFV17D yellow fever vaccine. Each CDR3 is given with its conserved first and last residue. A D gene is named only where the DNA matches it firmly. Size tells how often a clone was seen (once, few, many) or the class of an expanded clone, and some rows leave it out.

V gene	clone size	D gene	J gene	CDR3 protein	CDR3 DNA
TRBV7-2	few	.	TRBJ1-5	CASSFRGEPQHF	TGTGCCAGCAGCTTTCGGGGCGAGCCCCAGCATTTT
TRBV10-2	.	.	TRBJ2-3	CAGGTPRHGTQYF	TGCGCCGGGGGGACTCCAAGACACGGTACGCAGTATTTT
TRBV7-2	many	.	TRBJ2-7	CASSPTLGGEQYF	TGTGCCAGCAGCCCAACCCTAGGCGGCGAGCAGTACTTC
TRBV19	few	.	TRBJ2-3	CASSISSLKYTDTQYF	TGTGCCAGTAGTATCTCCTCCCTTAAGTACACAGATACGCAGTATTTT
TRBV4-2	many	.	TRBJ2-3	CASSQDQGLDTQYF	TGTGCCAGCAGCCAAGATCAGGGACTCGATACGCAGTATTTT
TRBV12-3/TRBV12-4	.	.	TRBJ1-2	CASSSWQGRGGYTF	TGTGCCAGCAGTTCGTGGCAGGGGAGGGGTGGCTACACCTTC
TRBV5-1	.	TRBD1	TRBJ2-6	CASSGTGSPSGANVLTF	TGCGCCAGCAGCGGGACAGGGTCTCCATCTGGGGCCAACGTCCTGACTTTC
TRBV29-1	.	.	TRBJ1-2	CSADPGAYGYTF	TGCAGCGCGGACCCCGGGGCCTATGGCTACACCTTC
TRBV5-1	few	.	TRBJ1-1	CARGNTEAFF	TGCGCCAGGGGGAACACTGAAGCTTTCTTT
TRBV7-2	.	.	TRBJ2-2	CASSLMQGNTGELFF	TGTGCCAGCAGCTTAATGCAGGGAAACACCGGGGAGCTGTTTTTT
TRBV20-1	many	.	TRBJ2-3	CSAREYGPPRVSDTQYF	TGCAGTGCTAGAGAATATGGACCTCCGCGAGTTTCAGATACGCAGTATTTT
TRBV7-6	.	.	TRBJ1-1	CASSVQEGNTEAFF	TGTGCCAGCAGCGTACAGGAGGGGAACACTGAAGCTTTCTTT
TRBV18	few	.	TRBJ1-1	CASSQGKMNTEAFF	TGTGCCAGCTCACAGGGGAAAATGAACACTGAAGCTTTCTTT
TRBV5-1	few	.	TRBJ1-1	CASSFYMGSEAFF	TGCGCCAGCAGCTTCTACATGGGCTCTGAAGCTTTCTTT
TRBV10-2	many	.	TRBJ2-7	CASSAGSEQYF	TGCGCCAGCAGTGCAGGGAGCGAGCAGTACTTC
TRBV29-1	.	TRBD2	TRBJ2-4	CSVYGPGGKNIQYF	TGCAGCGTTTACGGCCCGGGAGGCAAAAACATTCAGTACTTC
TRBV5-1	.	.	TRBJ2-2	CASSGDGTTGELFF	TGCGCCAGCAGCGGGGACGGTACCACCGGGGAGCTGTTTTTT
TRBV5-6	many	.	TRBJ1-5	CASSWSRANQPQHF	TGTGCCAGCAGCTGGAGTAGGGCCAATCAGCCCCAGCATTTT
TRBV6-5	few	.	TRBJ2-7	CASSYVGRAGGEQYF	TGTGCCAGCAGTTACGTGGGACGCGCCGGTGGGGAGCAGTACTTC
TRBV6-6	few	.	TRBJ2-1	CASRPVAANEQFF	TGTGCCAGCCGTCCTGTGGCAGCCAATGAGCAGTTCTTC
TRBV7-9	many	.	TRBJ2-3	CAGASPSTDTQYF	TGTGCCGGAGCTAGCCCCAGCACAGATACGCAGTATTTT
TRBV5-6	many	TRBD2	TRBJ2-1	CASSLGLSGVYNEQFF	TGTGCCAGCAGTTTGGGACTAAGCGGGGTCTACAATGAGCAGTTCTTC
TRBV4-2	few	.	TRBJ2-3	CASSQDTTTAVGMGDTQYF	TGTGCCAGCAGCCAAGACACAACAACAGCGGTCGGGATGGGCGATACGCAGTATTTT
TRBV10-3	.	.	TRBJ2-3	CAITGGGGDTQYF	TGTGCCATCACAGGCGGCGGAGGGGATACGCAGTATTTT
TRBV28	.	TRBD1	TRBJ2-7	CASRIGTGVPEQYF	TGTGCCAGCAGGATCGGGACAGGGGTCCCCGAGCAGTACTTC
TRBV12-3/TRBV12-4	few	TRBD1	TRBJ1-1	CASTRDRGAEAFF	TGTGCCAGCACCCGGGACAGGGGCGCTGAAGCTTTCTTT
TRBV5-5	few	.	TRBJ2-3	CASSSKQGADTQYF	TGTGCCAGCAGCTCAAAGCAGGGTGCAGATACGCAGTATTTT
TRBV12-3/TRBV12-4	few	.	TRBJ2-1	CASEPGGPYNEQFF	TGTGCCAGCGAGCCGGGGGGCCCCTACAATGAGCAGTTCTTC
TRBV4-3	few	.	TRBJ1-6	CASSQGRGVNSPLHF	TGCGCCAGCAGCCAAGGTAGGGGTGTCAATTCACCCCTCCACTTT
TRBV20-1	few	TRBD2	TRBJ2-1	CSAKGTSGSLRDEQFF	TGCAGTGCCAAAGGGACTAGCGGGAGCCTTAGGGATGAGCAGTTCTTC
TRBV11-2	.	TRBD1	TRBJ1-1	CASSPHLGHLTGVNTEAFF	TGTGCCAGCAGTCCCCACCTCGGACACCTGACAGGGGTGAACACTGAAGCTTTCTTT
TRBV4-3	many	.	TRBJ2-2	CASSQMLLPVTGELFF	TGCGCCAGCAGCCAAATGCTACTACCGGTCACCGGGGAGCTGTTTTTT
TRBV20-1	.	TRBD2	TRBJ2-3	CSARPDSGLSTDTQYF	TGCAGTGCTAGACCCGATAGCGGGCTTAGCACAGATACGCAGTATTTT
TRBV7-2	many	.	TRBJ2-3	CASSSNSGLTRDTQYF	TGTGCCAGCAGCTCGAACTCGGGACTCACAAGAGATACGCAGTATTTT
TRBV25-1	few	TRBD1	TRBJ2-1	CASSIQGAHNEQFF	TGTGCCAGCAGTATCCAGGGGGCTCACAATGAGCAGTTCTTC
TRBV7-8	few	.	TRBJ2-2	CASSLVDLANTGELFF	TGTGCCAGCAGCTTAGTCGATCTAGCGAACACCGGGGAGCTGTTTTTT
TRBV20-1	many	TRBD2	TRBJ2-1	CSARVGLAGATYNEQFF	TGCAGTGCTAGAGTCGGGCTAGCGGGGGCGACCTACAATGAGCAGTTCTTC
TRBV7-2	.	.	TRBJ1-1	CASSGRGDTEASF	TGTGCCAGCTCCGGTAGGGGCGACACTGAAGCTTCCTTT
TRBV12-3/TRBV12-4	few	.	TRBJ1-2	CASSLTLREGYTF	TGTGCCAGCAGCTTGACTCTGCGGGAGGGCTACACCTTC
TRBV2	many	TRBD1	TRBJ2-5	CASSDTRGRETQYF	TGTGCCAGCAGTGACACCAGGGGGCGGGAGACCCAGTACTTC
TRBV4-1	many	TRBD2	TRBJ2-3	CASSQVGGGFTDTQYF	TGCGCCAGCAGCCAAGTCGGCGGGGGTTTCACAGATACGCAGTATTTT
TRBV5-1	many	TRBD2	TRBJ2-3	CASSMTSGSTDTQYF	TGCGCCAGCAGCATGACTAGCGGGAGCACAGATACGCAGTATTTT
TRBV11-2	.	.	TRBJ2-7	CASSSGGAYEQYF	TGTGCCAGCAGCTCAGGGGGGGCTTACGAGCAGTACTTC
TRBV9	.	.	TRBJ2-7	CASSGSQGYEQYF	TGTGCCAGCAGCGGCTCGCAGGGATACGAGCAGTACTTC
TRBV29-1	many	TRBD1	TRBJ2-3	CSVADRVGTDTQYF	TGCAGCGTTGCTGACAGGGTGGGCACAGATACGCAGTATTTT
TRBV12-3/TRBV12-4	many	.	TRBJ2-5	CASRSGVGETQYF	TGTGCCAGCAGATCAGGGGTCGGAGAGACCCAGTACTTC
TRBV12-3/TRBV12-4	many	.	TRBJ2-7	CASSLYNLQFNYEQYF	TGTGCCAGCAGTTTATATAACCTCCAATTCAACTACGAGCAGTACTTC
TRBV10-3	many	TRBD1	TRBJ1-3	CAIKGARISGNTIYF	TGTGCCATCAAGGGGGCACGGATCTCTGGAAACACCATATATTTT
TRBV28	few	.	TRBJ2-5	CASTLDVNAETQYF	TGTGCCAGCACCCTCGACGTAAACGCAGAGACCCAGTACTTC
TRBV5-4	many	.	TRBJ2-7	CASSQDGYYEQYF	TGTGCCAGCAGCCAAGACGGATACTACGAGCAGTACTTC
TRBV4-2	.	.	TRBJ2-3	CASSQVGGPDTQYF	TGTGCCAGCAGCCAAGTTGGAGGTCCAGATACGCAGTATTTT
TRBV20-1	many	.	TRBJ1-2	CSAKYGYTF	TGCAGTGCTAAATATGGCTACACCTTC
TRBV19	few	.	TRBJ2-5	CASSAGGAWETQYF	TGTGCCAGTAGTGCCGGTGGGGCTTGGGAGACCCAGTACTTC
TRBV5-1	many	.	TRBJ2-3	CASSLAGKGADTQYF	TGCGCCAGCAGCTTGGCCGGAAAGGGGGCAGATACGCAGTATTTT
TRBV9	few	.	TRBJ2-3	CASRPYPEYTDTQYF	TGTGCCAGCAGACCATACCCAGAGTACACAGATACGCAGTATTTT
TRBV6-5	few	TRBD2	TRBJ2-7	CASSYGGSLAYEQYF	TGTGCCAGCAGTTACGGCGGGAGCCTCGCCTACGAGCAGTACTTC
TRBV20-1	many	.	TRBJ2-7	CSASPTKREQYF	TGCAGTGCTAGCCCAACCAAGCGCGAGCAGTACTTC
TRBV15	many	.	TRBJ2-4	CATSREATKNIQYF	TGTGCCACCAGCAGAGAGGCGACCAAAAACATTCAGTACTTC
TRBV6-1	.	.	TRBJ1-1	CASSPNPGENTEAFF	TGTGCCAGCAGCCCGAATCCGGGGGAGAACACTGAAGCTTTCTTT